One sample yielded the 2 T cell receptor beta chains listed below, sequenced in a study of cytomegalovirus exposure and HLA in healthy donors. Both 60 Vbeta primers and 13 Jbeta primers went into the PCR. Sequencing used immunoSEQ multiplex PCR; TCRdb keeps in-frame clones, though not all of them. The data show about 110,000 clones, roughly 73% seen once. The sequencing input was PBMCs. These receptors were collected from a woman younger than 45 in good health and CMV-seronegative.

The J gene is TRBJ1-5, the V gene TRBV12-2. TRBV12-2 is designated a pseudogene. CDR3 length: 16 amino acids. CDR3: CASRLSIGVGKFPQHF. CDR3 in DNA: TGTGCAAGTCGCTTGTCTATCGGGGTCGGGAAGTTTCCCCAGCATTTT.

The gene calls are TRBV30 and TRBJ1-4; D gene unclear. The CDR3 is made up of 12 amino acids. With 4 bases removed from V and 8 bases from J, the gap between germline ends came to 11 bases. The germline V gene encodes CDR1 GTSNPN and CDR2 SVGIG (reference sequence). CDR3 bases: TGTGCCTGGAAATCCGAGGCCGAAAAACTGTTTTTT. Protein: CAWKSEAEKLFF.